A single sample is the source of the 31 T cell receptor beta chains below, sequenced in a study of T cell changes during pregnancy in multiple sclerosis. TCRdb keeps only in-frame clones here, not all; method: immunoSEQ multiplex PCR. The top ten hold over 5% of the sample, which has tens of thousands of clones, 90% seen once. The source material was peripheral blood, sampled in the third trimester of pregnancy. The receptors stem from a female donor in good health, enrolled as a control in a pregnancy study.

This clone was recorded once. The V and J genes are TRBV28 and TRBJ2-7; 11 bases are shared with TRBD1. This CDR3 region has 15 residues. V shed 5 bases and J 8 bases; nucleotides not matched to a gene: 11. Germline V CDR1 and CDR2: MDHEN, SYDVKM. CDR3 sequence: CASSDSPGQGGKQYF. The CDR3 nucleotides are TGTGCCAGCAGTGACTCCCCGGGACAGGGGGGGAAGCAGTACTTC.

The rearrangement uses TRBV30 and TRBJ2-2, with a weak D call TRBD1 (6 bases). Germline V CDR1 and CDR2: GTSNPN, SVGIG (reference sequence). This CDR3 region has 13 residues. Trimming took 4 bases from V and 6 from J, leaving 12 bases between them. In nucleotides, the CDR3 is TGTGCCTGGACAAGTGCAGGGGCCGGGGAGCTGTTTTTT. This encodes CAWTSAGAGELFF.

A single count supports this clone. The chain employs TRBV6-1 and TRBJ1-1, with 11 bases fitting TRBD1. The CDR3 is made up of 13 amino acids. Germline V lookup: CDR1 MNHNS, CDR2 SASEGT. V gave up 8 bases and J gave up 4 bases; unmatched junction bases: 3. The CDR3 nucleotides are TGTGCCAGCGAAGGACAGGGGGCCACTGAAGCTTTCTTT. Translated, it gives CASEGQGATEAFF.

V usage is TRBV9 and J usage is TRBJ2-5; 8 positions agree with TRBD2. The CDR3 is 14 amino acids. CDR1 is SGDLS, CDR2 YYNGEE, per germline. V dropped 3 bases and J dropped 4; count of bases not matched to a gene: 5. This CDR3 reads CASSARLARETQYF. The CDR3, as DNA: TGTGCCAGCAGCGCCCGACTAGCGAGAGAGACCCAGTACTTC.

This clone was observed a single time. The V call is TRBV7-2, the J call TRBJ2-3, with 7 bases that match TRBD2. This CDR3 contains 16 residues. The V gene's germline CDR1 is SGHTA and CDR2 FQGNSA. The ends lost 5 bases at V and 4 bases at J; junction bases unmatched: 12. The CDR3 sequence is CASSTMSAGEADTQYF. CDR3 nucleotide sequence: TGTGCCAGCAGCACGATGTCGGCGGGGGAGGCAGATACGCAGTATTTT.

In this sample, this clone turned up once. The rearrangement joins TRBV5-6 to TRBJ2-5; D gene unclear. The CDR3 has 14 residues. Germline V gives CDR1 SGHDT, CDR2 YYEEEE. V was trimmed by 1 base and J by 4 bases, leaving 11 bases between them. As DNA, the CDR3 is TGTGCCAGCAGCTTGATCTTAGCCAGAGAGACCCAGTACTTC. Its protein product is CASSLILARETQYF.

The J gene is TRBJ1-5, the V gene TRBV6-6, with a tentative D call TRBD1 (6 bases). Looked up from germline, CDR1 is MNHNY and CDR2 is SVGAGI (reference sequence). The V and J ends lost 7 bases and 7 bases respectively, with 14 bases between them. The CDR3 extends over 13 amino acids. The CDR3 DNA reads as TGTGCCAGCAATAAGGGGGTGAGCCAGCCCCAGCATTTT. Translating gives CASNKGVSQPQHF.

This rearrangement joins TRBV6-5 to TRBJ1-2; perhaps TRBD1 as D (6 bases). This CDR3 comprises 13 residues. V was pared by 9 bases and J by 4 bases, with 15 bases between. In germline, CDR1 is MNHEY, CDR2 SVGAGI. The CDR3 reads CASRQENRYGYTF. DNA of the CDR3: TGTGCCAGTAGACAGGAGAACCGCTATGGCTACACCTTC.

This clone showed up just once. The CDR3 nucleotides are TGTGCCAGCCGACTAGCGGGAAAAGAGACCCAGTACTTC. It encodes CASRLAGKETQYF. This chain joins TRBV11-2 and TRBJ2-5; 11 bases fit TRBD2. CDR3 length: 13 residues. V gave up 8 bases and J gave up 3 bases; unmatched junction bases: 2. Germline V lookup: CDR1 SGHAT, CDR2 FQNNGV.

The chain recombines TRBV11-2 with TRBJ2-7; D unclear. CDR3 size: 13 residues. V lost 1 base, J lost 6 bases, and 10 bases lay in between. Looked up from germline, CDR1 is SGHAT and CDR2 is FQNNGV. In DNA form, the CDR3 reads TGTGCCAGCAGCTTAGCCGTCGACTTCGAGCAGTACTTC. It encodes CASSLAVDFEQYF.

The table lists this clone with a count of one. J is TRBJ2-3 and V is TRBV9, with TRBD1 matching 9 bases. Trimming cost V 0 bases and J 4 bases; bases outside gene matches: 9. The CDR3 loop spans 17 amino acids. The germline V gene encodes CDR1 SGDLS and CDR2 YYNGEE. CDR3 protein: CASSVDLTGGISDTQYF. The CDR3 nucleotides read TGTGCCAGCAGCGTAGATCTAACAGGGGGCATATCAGATACGCAGTATTTT.

The chain carries TRBV6-4 and TRBJ2-3; D is possibly TRBD2 (7 bases). Germline V gene data show CDR1 as MRHNA and CDR2 as SNTAGT. Trimming cost V 0 bases and J 4 bases, with 11 bases left between them. This CDR3 has 15 residues. CDR3 nucleotide sequence: TGTGCCAGCAGTGACTCGGGGGGGGCGGCAGATACGCAGTATTTT. It specifies CASSDSGGAADTQYF.

The CDR3 loop is CASSRSQVNEQFF. CDR3 bases: TGTGCCAGCAGTAGAAGCCAGGTTAATGAGCAGTTCTTC. This sequence joins TRBV6-5 and TRBJ2-1; D remains ambiguous. The CDR3 extends over 13 amino acids. The germline V and J ends were trimmed by 5 bases and 7 bases, with 12 bases remaining between them. Germline CDR1 reads MNHEY; CDR2 reads SVGAGI.

This chain joins TRBV6-5 and TRBJ2-2; 8 bases are a match to TRBD1. CDR3 length: 15 residues. V lost 6 bases to trimming and J lost 6 bases; unmatched junction nucleotides: 9. Germline-derived CDR1 and CDR2 are MNHEY and SVGAGI. The CDR3 reads CASSDTDRGPGELFF. CDR3 nucleotide sequence: TGTGCCAGCAGCGACACTGACAGGGGTCCCGGGGAGCTGTTTTTT.

The CDR3 sequence: CASSSLAGDTQYF. CDR3 DNA sequence: TGTGCCAGCAGTTCACTAGCTGGAGATACGCAGTATTTT. This chain links TRBV2 with TRBJ2-3; weak D call: TRBD2 (6 bases). The CDR3 contains 13 residues. Looked up from germline, CDR1 is SNHLY and CDR2 is FYNNEI. The V gene lost 5 bases and the J gene lost 5 bases, with 11 bases spanning the gap. Complete variable domain (other parts from reference TRBV2 and TRBJ2-3): EPEVTQTPSHQVTQMGQEVILRCVPISNHLYFYWYRQILGQKVEFLVSFYNNEISEKSEIFDDQFSVERPDGSNFTLKIRSTKLEDSAMYFCASSSLAGDTQYFGPGTRLTVL.

The gene calls are TRBV11-3 and TRBJ2-2; possibly TRBD2 for D (5 bases). With 3 bases removed from V and 4 bases from J, the gap between germline ends came to 15 bases. The germline CDR1 and CDR2 sequences are SGHNT and YENEEA. This CDR3 region has 16 residues. The CDR3 is CASSFGAIAGTGELFF. The CDR3 nucleotides read TGTGCCAGCAGCTTCGGAGCCATTGCGGGCACCGGGGAGCTGTTTTTT. The full variable domain, in which reference TRBV11-3 and TRBJ2-2 provide the parts outside the CDR3, is EAGVVQSPRYKIIEKKQPVAFWCNPISGHNTLYWYLQNLGQGPELLIRYENEEAVDDSQLPKDRFSAERLKGVDSTLKIQPAELGDSAVYLCASSFGAIAGTGELFFGEGSRLTVL.

This chain links TRBV5-8 with TRBJ1-6; maybe TRBD1 (5 bases). The CDR3 sequence is 14 residues long. Germline assignment: CDR1 SGHTS and CDR2 YDEGEE. Trimming took off 2 bases at V and 10 bases at J, with 13 bases between the two ends. For the CDR3, the DNA is TGTGCCAGCAGCTTAGGGCAGGGTGTATCACCCCTCCACTTT. This translates into CASSLGQGVSPLHF.

The chain links TRBV11-1 to TRBJ2-1; 11 bases are shared with TRBD2. Trimming cost V 5 bases and J 7 bases; bases outside gene matches: 10. The CDR3 has 16 residues. CDR1 is SGHAT, CDR2 FQDESV, per germline (reference sequence). Here the CDR3 reads CASSVGPGLAANEQFF. In DNA, the CDR3 is TGTGCCAGCAGCGTGGGGCCGGGACTAGCGGCAAATGAGCAGTTCTTC.

In this sample, this clone turned up once. The V call is TRBV27, the J call TRBJ2-7; 9 bases match TRBD2. Germline V gene lookup returns CDR1 MNHEY and CDR2 SMNVEV (reference sequence). The junction had 5 bases not matched to a gene; V was cut back by 8 bases and J by 6 bases. The CDR3 loop spans 12 amino acids. CDR3 sequence (DNA): TGTGCCAGCTACGGGACTAGCAGCGAGCAGTACTTC. This gives the protein CASYGTSSEQYF.

The chain links TRBV6-5 to TRBJ2-7; 8 bases align to TRBD2. J lost 1 base, V lost 2 bases, and 4 bases had no gene match. Germline V gives CDR1 MNHEY, CDR2 SVGAGI. The CDR3 totals 15 residues. The CDR3 region is CASSYRPSGSYEQYF. CDR3 DNA: TGTGCCAGCAGTTACCGTCCTAGCGGGTCCTACGAGCAGTACTTC.

This clone was seen only once. The V and J genes are TRBV9 and TRBJ1-6; TRBD1 matches at 9 bases. This CDR3 has 14 residues. Trimming took 3 bases from V and 9 from J; bases not matched to a gene: 4. Germline-derived CDR1 and CDR2 are SGDLS and YYNGEE. CDR3: CASSGTGAGSPLHF. The CDR3 DNA sequence: TGTGCCAGCAGCGGGACAGGGGCGGGTTCACCCCTCCACTTT.

The chain uses TRBV27 and TRBJ1-2, with D perhaps matching TRBD1 (5 bases). Germline loops: CDR1 MNHEY, CDR2 SMNVEV (reference sequence). Trimming removed 3 bases at V and 4 bases at J, with 15 bases between. This CDR3 comprises 15 residues. CDR3 in DNA: TGTGCCAGCAGTTTGGGCTCAGGGAACCTCTATGGCTACACCTTC. It encodes CASSLGSGNLYGYTF.

The chain employs TRBV6-5 and TRBJ1-1; 7 bases are a match to TRBD1. Germline loops: CDR1 MNHEY, CDR2 SVGAGI. The CDR3 spans 15 residues. The J segment lost 1 base and the V segment lost 5 bases, leaving 7 bases of the junction unmatched. The CDR3 DNA reads TGTGCCAGCAGTCCCCTGGACAGGCCGAACACTGAAGCTTTCTTT. This codes for CASSPLDRPNTEAFF.

The chain combines TRBV5-4 with TRBJ2-1; 15 bases match TRBD2. Looked up from germline, CDR1 is SGHNT and CDR2 is YYREEE (reference sequence). The J segment lost 6 bases and the V segment lost 0 bases, leaving 1 base of the junction unmatched. The CDR3 covers 16 residues. CDR3 coding DNA: TGTGCCAGCAGCTTGGGGGGACTAGCGGGGGGCAATGAGCAGTTCTTC. It specifies CASSLGGLAGGNEQFF.

V gene TRBV5-1 combines with J gene TRBJ1-5; TRBD1 aligns across 8 bases. V lost 4 bases to trimming and J lost 4 bases; unmatched junction nucleotides: 7. CDR3 length equals 15 residues. Germline lookup yields CDR1 SGHRS and CDR2 YFSETQ. CDR3 amino acids: CASSPGTGGNQPQHF. CDR3 nucleotide sequence: TGCGCCAGCAGCCCGGGGACAGGAGGTAATCAGCCCCAGCATTTT.

Only one count was recorded for this clone. This chain links TRBV19 with TRBJ2-5; D might be TRBD2 (6 bases). The germline V and J ends were trimmed by 9 bases and 5 bases, with 28 bases remaining between them. CDR1 and CDR2 from the germline V gene are LNHDA and SQIVND (reference sequence). CDR3 size: 17 residues. The CDR3 is CASEGRRSGRSFETQYF. CDR3 DNA: TGTGCCAGCGAGGGAAGACGTAGCGGAAGGAGTTTTGAGACCCAGTACTTC.

This chain links TRBV7-9 with TRBJ2-3; 8 bases fit TRBD1. CDR1 is SEHNR and CDR2 is FQNEAQ in the germline V gene (reference sequence). Unmatched junction bases numbered 10, after V lost 5 bases and J lost 0 bases. The CDR3 is 17 amino acids. The CDR3 nucleotides read TGTGCCAGCAGCCCCCGTCGGACAGGGACGAGCACAGATACGCAGTATTTT. Translation: CASSPRRTGTSTDTQYF.

This clone qualifies as medium-sized. The chain recombines TRBV7-9 with TRBJ1-1, with 10 bases aligning to TRBD1. With 7 bases clipped from V and 1 base from J, the junction kept 6 bases outside the gene matches. The V gene's germline CDR1 is SEHNR and CDR2 FQNEAQ (reference sequence). This CDR3 region has 15 residues. CDR3 in amino acids: CASKWTGGKNTEAFF. The CDR3 bases are TGTGCCAGCAAATGGACAGGGGGAAAGAACACTGAAGCTTTCTTT.

The chain uses TRBV5-8 and TRBJ2-2; 7 bases are a match to TRBD1. The germline V gene encodes CDR1 SGHTS and CDR2 YDEGEE. The ends lost 3 bases at V and 2 bases at J; junction bases unmatched: 7. This CDR3 contains 16 residues. CDR3 DNA: TGTGCCAGCAGCTCGACAGGGATCGATAACACCGGGGAGCTGTTTTTT. It translates to CASSSTGIDNTGELFF. The complete variable domain, with remaining parts taken from reference TRBV5-8 and TRBJ2-2, reads EAGVTQSPTHLIKTRGQQATLRCSPISGHTSVYWYQQALGLGLQFLLWYDEGEERNRGNFPPRFSGRQFPNYSSELNVNALELEDSALYLCASSSTGIDNTGELFFGEGSRLTVL.

The rearrangement links TRBV11-2 to TRBJ2-5; the match to TRBD2 covers 10 bases. In germline, CDR1 is SGHAT, CDR2 FQNNGV. V trimming: 1 base; J trimming: 2 bases; junction bases outside the gene matches: 10. This CDR3 comprises 18 residues. CDR3 sequence (DNA): TGTGCCAGCAGCTTAGGGTCTAGCGGGAGCGTGTGGCAAGAGACCCAGTACTTC. It translates to CASSLGSSGSVWQETQYF.

This rearrangement joins TRBV5-1 to TRBJ2-3; 7 nucleotides line up with TRBD2. The V gene's germline CDR1 is SGHRS and CDR2 YFSETQ. V lost 4 bases and J lost 6; bases outside the gene matches: 5. CDR3 size: 13 residues. CDR3 sequence reads: CASSEIGGDTQYF. The CDR3 coding sequence is TGCGCCAGCAGCGAGATCGGGGGGGATACGCAGTATTTT.